This T cell receptor (beta chain) was sequenced for a study of regulatory T cells in long-lasting Graves disease. CDR3-region Arm-PCR and iRepertoire HTBI primers produced the TCR beta libraries. Using its own MiXCR run on the multiplex PCR reads, TCRdb lists one record per CDR3 protein. The sample contains 550,000 to 700,000 distinct CDR3 sequences, about 16% of which appear only once. Study outcomes and limitations: Repertoires from persistent disease leaned toward TRBV28, TRBJ1-2 and TRBJ2-5. Accuracy was perhaps lowered by the small sample size. Those with persistent disease had in common more public clonotypes (approximately 2,500) than new patients (about 900).

This clonotype turned up a few times. Its cognate antigen is unknown. Time point defined: newly diagnosed GD, antithyroid drugs for less than 3 months. Making the TCR library involved RNA that had been extracted from PBMCs. The germline CDR1 and CDR2 sequences are SGHKS and YYEKEE (reference sequence). The CDR3 has 16 amino acids. V dropped 2 bases and J dropped 5; count of bases not matched to a gene: 9. These data were likewise used in another study, on T cells in Graves' hyperthyroidism and ophthalmopathy.

The TCR comes from a man aged 18 to 29 with Graves disease. The chain couples TRBV5-5 to TRBJ2-7; 11 bases align to TRBD2. The input for sequencing was peripheral blood mononuclear cells (PBMCs), taken at new diagnosis, from a patient treated with antithyroid drugs. The CDR3: CASSFQLAGVKNEQYF. The CDR3 DNA is TGTGCCAGCAGCTTTCAACTAGCGGGAGTGAAGAACGAGCAGTACTTC.